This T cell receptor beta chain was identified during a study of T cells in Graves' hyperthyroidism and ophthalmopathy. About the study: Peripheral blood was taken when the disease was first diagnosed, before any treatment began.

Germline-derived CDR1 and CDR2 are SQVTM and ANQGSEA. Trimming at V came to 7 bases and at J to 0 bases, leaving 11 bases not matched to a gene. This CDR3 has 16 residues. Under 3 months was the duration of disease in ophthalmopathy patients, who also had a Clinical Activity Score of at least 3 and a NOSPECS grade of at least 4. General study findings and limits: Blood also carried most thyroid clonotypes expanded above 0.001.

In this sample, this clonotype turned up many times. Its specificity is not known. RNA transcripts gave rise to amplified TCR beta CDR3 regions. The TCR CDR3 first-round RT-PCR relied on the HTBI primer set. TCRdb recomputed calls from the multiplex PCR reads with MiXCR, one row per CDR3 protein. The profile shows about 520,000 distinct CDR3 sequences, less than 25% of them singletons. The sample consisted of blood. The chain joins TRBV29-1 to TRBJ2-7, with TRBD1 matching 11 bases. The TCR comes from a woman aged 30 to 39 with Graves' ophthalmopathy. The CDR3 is CSATLSGTGGSYEQYF. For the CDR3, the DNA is TGCAGCGCCACCCTATCGGGGACAGGGGGCTCCTACGAGCAGTACTTC.